This T cell receptor beta chain came from a study of blood T cell dynamics during melanoma immunotherapy. About the research overall: Patients with metastatic melanoma got pembrolizumab or nivolumab-ipilimumab as first-line care.

Time point denoted: week 3, after first cycle of checkpoint inhibitor. At 12 weeks after first infusion, RECIST 1.1 defined response for most patients. Germline assignment: CDR1 SGHRS and CDR2 YFSETQ. CDR3 length: 20 amino acids. Trimming cost V 2 bases and J 6 bases; bases outside gene matches: 24. Each bulk PBMC sample had 300 to 350 ng DNA loaded. The data were produced by immunoSEQ multiplex PCR, yet TCRdb's version contains in-frame clones alone and is incomplete. Of 25,000 to 35,000 clones listed, roughly 84% are singletons. This receptor was obtained from a human donor with melanoma. The V and J genes are TRBV5-1 and TRBJ1-1; TRBD1 matches 8 bases. Sequencing was performed on blood, taken from a patient treated with checkpoint blockade. The CDR3, as DNA: TGCGCCAGCAGCTTACTGTCAGGGGGCGCGAGGAGTGATGGTCGCCCTGAAGCTTTCTTT. This translates into CASSLLSGGARSDGRPEAFF.